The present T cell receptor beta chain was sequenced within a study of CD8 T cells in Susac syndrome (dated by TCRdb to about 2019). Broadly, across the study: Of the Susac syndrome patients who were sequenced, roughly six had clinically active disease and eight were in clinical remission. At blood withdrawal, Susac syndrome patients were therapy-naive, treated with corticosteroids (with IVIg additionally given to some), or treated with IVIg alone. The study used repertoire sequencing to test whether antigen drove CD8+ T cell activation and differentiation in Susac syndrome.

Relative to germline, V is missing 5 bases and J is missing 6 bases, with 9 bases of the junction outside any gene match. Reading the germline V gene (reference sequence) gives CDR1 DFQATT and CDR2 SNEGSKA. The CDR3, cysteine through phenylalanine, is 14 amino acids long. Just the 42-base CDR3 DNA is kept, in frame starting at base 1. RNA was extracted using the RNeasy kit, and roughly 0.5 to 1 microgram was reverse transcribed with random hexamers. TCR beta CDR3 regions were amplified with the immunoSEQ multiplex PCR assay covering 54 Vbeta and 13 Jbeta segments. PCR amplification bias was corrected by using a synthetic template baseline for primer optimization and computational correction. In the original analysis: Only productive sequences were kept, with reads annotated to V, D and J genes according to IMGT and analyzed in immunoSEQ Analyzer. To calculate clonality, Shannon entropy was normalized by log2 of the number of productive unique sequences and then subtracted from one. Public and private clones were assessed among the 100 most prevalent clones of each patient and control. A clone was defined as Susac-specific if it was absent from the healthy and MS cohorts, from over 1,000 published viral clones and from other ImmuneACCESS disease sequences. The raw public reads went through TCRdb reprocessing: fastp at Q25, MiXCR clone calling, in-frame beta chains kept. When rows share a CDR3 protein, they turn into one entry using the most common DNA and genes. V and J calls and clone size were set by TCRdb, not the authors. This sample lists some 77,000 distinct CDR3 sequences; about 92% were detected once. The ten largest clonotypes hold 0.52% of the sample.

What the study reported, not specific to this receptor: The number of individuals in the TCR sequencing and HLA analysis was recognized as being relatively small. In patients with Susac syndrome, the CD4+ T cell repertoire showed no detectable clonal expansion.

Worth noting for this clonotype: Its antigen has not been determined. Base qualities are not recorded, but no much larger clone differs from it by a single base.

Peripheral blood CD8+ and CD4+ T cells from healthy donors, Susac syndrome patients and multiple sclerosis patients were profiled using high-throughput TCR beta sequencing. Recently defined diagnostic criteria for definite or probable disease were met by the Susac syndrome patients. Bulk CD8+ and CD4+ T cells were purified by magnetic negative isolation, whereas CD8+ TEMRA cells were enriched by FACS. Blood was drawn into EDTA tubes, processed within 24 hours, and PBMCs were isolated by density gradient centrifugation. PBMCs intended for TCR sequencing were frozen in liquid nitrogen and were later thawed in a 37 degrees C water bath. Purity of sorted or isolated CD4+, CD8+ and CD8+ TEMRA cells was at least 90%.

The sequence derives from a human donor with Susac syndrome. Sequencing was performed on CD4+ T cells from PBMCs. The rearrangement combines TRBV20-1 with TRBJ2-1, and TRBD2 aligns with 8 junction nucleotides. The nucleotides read TGCAGTGCTGGCATAGCGGGATCGGGCAATGAGCAGTTCTTC. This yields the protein CSAGIAGSGNEQFF.